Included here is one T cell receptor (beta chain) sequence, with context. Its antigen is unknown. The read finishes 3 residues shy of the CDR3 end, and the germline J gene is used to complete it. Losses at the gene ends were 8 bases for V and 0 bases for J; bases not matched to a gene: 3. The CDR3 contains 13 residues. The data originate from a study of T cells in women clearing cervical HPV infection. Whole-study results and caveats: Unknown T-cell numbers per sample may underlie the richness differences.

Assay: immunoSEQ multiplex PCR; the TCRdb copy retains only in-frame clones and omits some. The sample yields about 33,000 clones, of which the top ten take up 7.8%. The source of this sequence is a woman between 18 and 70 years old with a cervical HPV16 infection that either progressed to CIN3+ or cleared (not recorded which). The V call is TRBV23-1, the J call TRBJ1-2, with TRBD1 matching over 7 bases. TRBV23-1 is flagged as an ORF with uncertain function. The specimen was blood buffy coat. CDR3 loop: CASGTAANYGYTF. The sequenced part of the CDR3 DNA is TGCGCCAGCGGGACAGCGGCTAACTATGGC.